Each of the 23 T cell receptor beta chains below was sequenced from the same sample in a study of blood T cell repertoires in COVID-19. The protocol was immunoSEQ multiplex PCR, while the TCRdb copy is restricted to in-frame clones and leaves out a portion. Among tens of thousands of clones listed, more than 85% were seen once. The source material was peripheral blood. The receptors here all came from a man aged 65 to 85 with acute or convalescent COVID-19.

The chain has TRBV3-1 (or the pseudogene TRBV3-2) and TRBJ1-6; D is ambiguous. The V end was cut by 0 bases, the J end by 0 bases, with 12 bases between. CDR1 LGHDT and CDR2 YNNKEL come from the germline V gene (reference sequence). This CDR3 comprises 18 residues. CDR3 sequence (DNA): TGTGCCAGCAGCCAAGAACAGTTTAGTAGCTCCTATAATTCACCCCTCCACTTT. Its translation: CASSQEQFSSSYNSPLHF.

The genes are TRBV10-3 and TRBJ2-6; 12 bases are a match to TRBD2. Germline CDR1 is ENHRY and CDR2 is SYGVKD. Unmatched junction bases numbered 9, after V lost 2 bases and J lost 1 base. The CDR3 contains 20 residues. CDR3 DNA sequence: TGTGCCATCAGTGAGCCTCATAGGACTAGCGGGATTTCTGGGGCCAACGTCCTGACTTTC. Translated: CAISEPHRTSGISGANVLTF.

The CDR3 protein is CASSERVGSNEKLFF. The CDR3 DNA follows: TGTGCCAGCAGCGAGAGGGTAGGGTCTAATGAAAAACTGTTTTTT. The chain is built from TRBV9 and TRBJ1-4; D call uncertain. CDR3 length: 15 amino acids. V shed 3 bases and J shed 3 bases, with 12 bases lying between them. CDR1 and CDR2 (germline): SGDLS, YYNGEE.

The gene calls are TRBV5-1 and TRBJ2-1; 16 bases fit TRBD2. Germline loops: CDR1 SGHRS, CDR2 YFSETQ. The V and J ends lost 0 bases and 7 bases, in that order; junction bases with no gene match: 7. The CDR3 sequence is 18 residues long. The CDR3 DNA follows: TGCGCCAGCAGCTTGGGGGGACTAGCGGGAGGGCCAGGGAATGAGCAGTTCTTC. It translates to CASSLGGLAGGPGNEQFF.

The V and J genes are TRBV10-3 and TRBJ2-1, with 13 bases aligning to TRBD2. The CDR3 is 15 residues long. CDR1 and CDR2 from the germline V gene are ENHRY and SYGVKD. V shed 6 bases and J 9 bases; nucleotides not matched to a gene: 8. The CDR3 protein is CAIRRTSGRESEQFF. CDR3 DNA: TGTGCCATCAGGCGAACTAGCGGGAGGGAAAGTGAGCAGTTCTTC.

J is TRBJ2-5 and V is TRBV2, with D possibly matching TRBD1 (5 bases). The CDR3 sequence is 14 residues long. Germline V gene data show CDR1 as SNHLY and CDR2 as FYNNEI. V lost 1 base and J lost 3, with 9 bases in between. The CDR3 DNA reads as TGTGCCAGCAGTGAAGGACAGTTGGAAGAGACCCAGTACTTC. The encoded protein is CASSEGQLEETQYF.

The CDR3 DNA is TGTGCCATCAGTGACAGGGAGACAGGGTCCTCTGGAAACACCATATATTTT. Protein: CAISDRETGSSGNTIYF. The chain combines TRBV10-3 with TRBJ1-3; 7 positions match TRBD1. V was clipped by 3 bases and J by 0 bases; unmatched bases: 8. Germline V CDR1 and CDR2: ENHRY, SYGVKD. The CDR3 has 17 residues.

This sequence joins TRBV2 and TRBJ1-1; D perhaps matches TRBD1 (5 bases). The CDR3 runs to 13 residues. Trimming took 4 bases from V and 4 from J, leaving 10 bases between them. Germline-derived CDR1 and CDR2 are SNHLY and FYNNEI. As DNA, the CDR3 is TGTGCCAGCAGTGGAGGACACAGCACTGAAGCTTTCTTT. Its translation: CASSGGHSTEAFF.

The V gene is TRBV12-3 or TRBV12-4, the J gene TRBJ2-3; D might be TRBD2 (5 bases). V dropped 5 bases and J dropped 2 bases, with 8 bases sitting between them. The CDR3 sequence is 13 residues long. The CDR3 loop reads CASSRDYTDTQYF. The CDR3 bases are TGTGCCAGCAGTCGGGATTACACAGATACGCAGTATTTT.

The chain joins TRBV27 to TRBJ2-1, with 7 nucleotides matching TRBD2. The V and J ends lost 3 bases and 7 bases, in that order; junction bases with no gene match: 15. CDR3 length equals 17 residues. The germline CDR1 and CDR2 sequences are MNHEY and SMNVEV (reference sequence). CDR3 residues: CASSFRRGDFGVNEQFF. The CDR3 DNA is TGTGCCAGCAGTTTCCGACGGGGGGACTTCGGAGTAAATGAGCAGTTCTTC.

This sequence joins TRBV6-2 or TRBV6-3 and TRBJ2-3, with D possibly TRBD1 on 6 matching bases. CDR1 is MNHEY, CDR2 SVGEGT, per germline. CDR3 length: 15 residues. V was cut by 2 bases and J by 2 bases, with 11 bases left in between. CDR3 residues: CASSYRRDNTDTQYF. In nucleotides, the CDR3 is TGTGCCAGCAGTTACAGACGGGACAACACAGATACGCAGTATTTT.

The chain joins TRBV29-1 to TRBJ2-7; 10 nucleotides align to TRBD1. The CDR3 extends over 15 amino acids. Germline-derived CDR1 and CDR2 are SQVTM and ANQGSEA. V lost 6 bases to trimming and J lost 5 bases; unmatched junction nucleotides: 13. The CDR3 loop reads CSVSGTGARWDEQYF. CDR3 DNA sequence: TGCAGCGTCTCCGGGACAGGGGCGAGGTGGGACGAGCAGTACTTC.

The chain uses TRBV18 and TRBJ1-4; D may be TRBD1 (5 bases). This CDR3 region has 15 residues. Looked up from germline, CDR1 is KGHSH and CDR2 is LQKENI. V lost 3 bases and J 3 bases, leaving 11 bases between the germline ends. CDR3: CASSPLGGANEKLFF. For the CDR3, the DNA is TGTGCCAGCTCACCCCTGGGGGGAGCTAATGAAAAACTGTTTTTT.

The chain carries TRBV12-3 or TRBV12-4 and TRBJ2-7, with unresolved D. The CDR3 spans 11 residues. Deletions cut 1 base from V and 7 bases from J, with 5 bases between. CDR3 DNA: TGTGCCAGCAGTTTAGGGCGGGAGCAGTACTTC. This codes for CASSLGREQYF.

A single count supports this clone. The chain couples TRBV6-1 to TRBJ2-6; TRBD1 might be the D (6 bases). CDR1 MNHNS and CDR2 SASEGT come from the germline V gene. Trimming stripped 3 bases from V and 4 bases from J, with 7 bases between. The CDR3 consists of 14 residues. CDR3 nucleotide sequence: TGTGCCAGCAGTGAGACAGGAGGGGCCAACGTCCTGACTTTC. Translation gives CASSETGGANVLTF.

The gene calls are TRBV27 and TRBJ1-1; D is unresolved. This CDR3 region has 13 residues. Germline lookup yields CDR1 MNHEY and CDR2 SMNVEV (reference sequence). The V and J ends lost 2 bases and 7 bases respectively, with 11 bases between them. CDR3 in amino acids: CASSLRRQLEAFF. The CDR3 DNA reads TGTGCCAGCAGTTTAAGGCGGCAGCTTGAAGCTTTCTTT.

The chain joins TRBV11-2 to TRBJ1-3; the D is unclear. Between the trimmed V and J ends, which lost 5 bases and 6 bases, there was a span of 11 bases. Germline V gives CDR1 SGHAT, CDR2 FQNNGV. This CDR3 contains 13 residues. The CDR3 sequence is CASSPSPENTIYF. DNA of the CDR3: TGTGCCAGCAGCCCTTCTCCAGAAAACACCATATATTTT. The full variable domain, rest sourced from reference TRBV11-2 and TRBJ1-3, is EAGVAQSPRYKIIEKRQSVAFWCNPISGHATLYWYQQILGQGPKLLIQFQNNGVVDDSQLPKDRFSAERLKGVDSTLKIQPAKLEDSAVYLCASSPSPENTIYFGEGSWLTVV.

V usage is TRBV7-3 and J usage is TRBJ2-1; TRBD2 matches at 11 bases. This CDR3 has 14 amino acids. Germline V CDR1 and CDR2: SGHTA, FQGTGA. V lost 5 bases to trimming and J lost 6 bases; unmatched junction nucleotides: 3. This CDR3 reads CASSILAGVNEQFF. In nucleotides, the CDR3 is TGTGCCAGCAGCATACTAGCGGGAGTCAATGAGCAGTTCTTC.

CDR3 region: CASSLTGFPGQGGEQYF. Here the CDR3 DNA reads TGTGCCAGCAGCTTAACGGGCTTCCCGGGACAGGGGGGAGAGCAGTACTTC. This rearrangement joins TRBV11-2 to TRBJ2-7; TRBD1 agrees at 11 bases. This CDR3 is 17 amino acids long. Germline values: CDR1 SGHAT, CDR2 FQNNGV. Trimming took 2 bases from V and 7 from J; bases not matched to a gene: 13.

The chain employs TRBV10-3 and TRBJ2-5, with D possibly being TRBD1 (6 bases). Deletions cut 3 bases from V and 2 bases from J, with 13 bases between. Germline values: CDR1 ENHRY, CDR2 SYGVKD. CDR3 length: 15 residues. The DNA of the CDR3 is TGTGCCATCAGTGAAATCCGGGACATTCAAGAGACCCAGTACTTC. As protein: CAISEIRDIQETQYF.

The rearrangement links TRBV7-2 to TRBJ1-4; 7 nucleotides align to TRBD1. This CDR3 contains 15 residues. Germline CDR1 is SGHTA and CDR2 is FQGNSA. The V gene end was trimmed by 5 bases and the J gene end by 3 bases; junction bases not matched to a gene: 6. CDR3 in DNA: TGTGCCAGCAGCCCCTCCGGACAGGCTAATGAAAAACTGTTTTTT. This encodes CASSPSGQANEKLFF.

This clone was counted a few times. The CDR3 loop reads CASSQNTEAFF. CDR3 nucleotides: TGTGCCAGCAGCCAAAACACTGAAGCTTTCTTT. J is TRBJ1-1 and V is TRBV5-6; D not certain. The CDR3 contains 11 residues. Germline V CDR1 and CDR2: SGHDT, YYEEEE. V was pared by 4 bases and J by 2 bases, with 3 bases between. Filled out from reference TRBV5-6 and TRBJ1-1, the complete variable domain reads DAGVTQSPTHLIKTRGQQVTLRCSPKSGHDTVSWYQQALGQGPQFIFQYYEEEERQRGNFPDRFSGHQFPNYSSELNVNALLLGDSALYLCASSQNTEAFFGQGTRLTVV.

V usage is TRBV5-1 and J usage is TRBJ2-5; TRBD1 agrees at 8 bases. Germline V lookup: CDR1 SGHRS, CDR2 YFSETQ. This CDR3 region has 14 residues. Trimming removed 0 bases from V and 4 bases from J; junction bases left unmatched: 2. The CDR3 sequence is CASSLGRGRETQYF. In DNA, the CDR3 is TGCGCCAGCAGCTTGGGCAGGGGGCGAGAGACCCAGTACTTC.